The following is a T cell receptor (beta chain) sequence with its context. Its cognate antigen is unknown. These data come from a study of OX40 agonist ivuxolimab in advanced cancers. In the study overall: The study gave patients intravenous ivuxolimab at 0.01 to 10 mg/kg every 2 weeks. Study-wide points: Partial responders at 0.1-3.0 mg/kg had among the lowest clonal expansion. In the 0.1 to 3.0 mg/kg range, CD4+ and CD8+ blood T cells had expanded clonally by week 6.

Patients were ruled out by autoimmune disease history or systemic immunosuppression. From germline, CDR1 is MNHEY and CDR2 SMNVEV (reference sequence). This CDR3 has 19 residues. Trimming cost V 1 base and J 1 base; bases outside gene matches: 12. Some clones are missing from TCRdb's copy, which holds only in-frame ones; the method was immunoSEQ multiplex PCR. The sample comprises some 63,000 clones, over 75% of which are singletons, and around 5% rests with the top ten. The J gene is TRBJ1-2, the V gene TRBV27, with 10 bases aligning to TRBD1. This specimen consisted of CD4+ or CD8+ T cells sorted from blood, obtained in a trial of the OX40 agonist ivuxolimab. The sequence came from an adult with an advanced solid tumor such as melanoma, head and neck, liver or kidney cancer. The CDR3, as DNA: TGTGCCAGCAGTTTATGGGATGACAGGGGGCGAGGGATTAACTATGGCTACACCTTC. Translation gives CASSLWDDRGRGINYGYTF.